These 15 T cell receptor beta chains were all obtained from the same sample, sequenced in a study of spatial heterogeneity in lung cancer. Study-level points and caveats: One measure, the expanded intratumoral alpha and beta TCR count, tracked tumor mutation counts.

TCRdb independently ran MiXCR on the 5' RACE reads; one entry per CDR3 protein. The sample records some 2,000 distinct CDR3 sequences, approximately 23% being singletons. Time point noted: sample taken at primary tumor resection. Their specific antigens are unknown. The sample was lung tumor tissue, taken at surgery. Receptor source: a male donor with early-stage non-small cell lung cancer.

By share, this clonotype ranks as medium-sized. This beta chain represents an off-target read in a library built for alpha chains; its size is of limited meaning. This chain links TRBV18 with TRBJ1-2; D is unclear. CDR1 and CDR2 (germline): KGHSH, LQKENI. The CDR3 covers 15 residues. Trimming removed 3 bases from V and 0 bases from J, with 11 bases in between. The CDR3: CASSPKGNTNYGYTF. The CDR3 bases are TGTGCCAGCTCACCCAAAGGGAACACTAACTATGGCTACACCTTC.

By sample fraction, this clonotype is medium-sized. This beta chain turned up in a library designed for alpha chains; as an off-target read, its abundance says little. The chain combines TRBV20-1 with TRBJ1-1; D perhaps matches TRBD1 (6 bases). V was trimmed by 3 bases and J by 4 bases, leaving 15 bases between them. This CDR3 spans 14 amino acids. Germline V CDR1 and CDR2: DFQATT, SNEGSKA (reference sequence). In nucleotides, the CDR3 is TGCAGTGCTAGTACAGGGAGGGGGACCACTGAAGCTTTCTTT. This gives the protein CSASTGRGTTEAFF.

This clonotype was counted only a few times. This beta chain came through as a stray read in a library set up for alpha chains, and its size says little. V is TRBV13 and J is TRBJ2-7; no firm D call. The CDR3 runs to 13 residues. The V end was cut by 2 bases, the J end by 5 bases, with 10 bases between. In germline, CDR1 is PRHDT, CDR2 FYEKMQ (reference sequence). The CDR3 bases are TGTGCCAGCAGCTTACTAGTAGCCCACGAGCAGTACTTC. Translation: CASSLLVAHEQYF.

There are a few counts of this clonotype. This beta chain is a stray read from a library made for alpha chains; its abundance is not meaningful. This chain connects TRBV30 to TRBJ2-3; D is possibly TRBD1 or TRBD2 (7 bases each). The CDR3 has 14 amino acids. The V and J ends lost 2 bases and 4 bases respectively, with 13 bases between them. Germline assignment: CDR1 GTSNPN and CDR2 SVGIG (reference sequence). The CDR3 loop reads CAWSRDSGADTQYF. The CDR3 DNA follows: TGTGCCTGGAGTCGGGACAGCGGGGCAGATACGCAGTATTTT.

In its sample, this clonotype was seen many times. The library was prepared for alpha chains; this beta chain is a stray read, so its frequency means little. The chain recombines TRBV6-1 with TRBJ1-1; 7 bases line up with TRBD1. CDR3 length: 12 residues. The V segment lost 7 bases and the J segment 6 bases; nucleotides outside the gene matches: 5. Germline assignment: CDR1 MNHNS and CDR2 SASEGT. CDR3: CASIPGGPEAFF. Written as DNA, the CDR3 is TGTGCCAGCATACCAGGGGGACCTGAAGCTTTCTTT.

A few counts support this clonotype. This beta chain is an unintended read in a library built for alpha chains; its size means little. The chain links TRBV30 to TRBJ2-4; TRBD1 aligns across 7 bases. This CDR3 is built from 14 residues. V trimming: 5 bases; J trimming: 0 bases; junction bases outside the gene matches: 4. CDR1 and CDR2 (germline): GTSNPN, SVGIG (reference sequence). As DNA, the CDR3 is TGTGCCTGGGGGGGACAGCTAGCCAAAAACATTCAGTACTTC. Residues: CAWGGQLAKNIQYF.

This clonotype was recorded at least ten times. A library prepared for alpha chains yielded this beta chain as an off-target read; its size is of little meaning. V and J are TRBV20-1 and TRBJ2-2; a weak D match, TRBD2 (6 bases). V was cut by 0 bases and J by 0 bases, with 20 bases left in between. This CDR3 spans 19 amino acids. Germline-derived CDR1 and CDR2 are DFQATT and SNEGSKA (reference sequence). CDR3 in amino acids: CSARDPASEGLTNTGELFF. In DNA, the CDR3 is TGCAGTGCTAGAGATCCGGCTAGCGAAGGCCTTACGAACACCGGGGAGCTGTTTTTT.

By proportion, this clonotype is medium-sized. This beta chain came through as a stray read in a library set up for alpha chains, and its size says little. The chain has TRBV3-1 and TRBJ2-1; possibly TRBD1 for D (5 bases). Trimming took 4 bases from V and 0 from J, leaving 10 bases between them. This CDR3 contains 15 residues. Looked up from germline, CDR1 is LGHDT and CDR2 is YNNKEL (reference sequence). In nucleotides, the CDR3 is TGTGCCAGCAGCCCCGACAGAGACTCCTACAATGAGCAGTTCTTC. Translation gives CASSPDRDSYNEQFF.

A remark on this clonotype: This beta chain slipped into a library made for alpha chains as a stray read, so its size is not meaningful. The chain has TRBV20-1 and TRBJ2-6; no firm D call. Germline CDR1 is DFQATT and CDR2 is SNEGSKA (reference sequence). The CDR3 has 15 amino acids. V was shortened by 6 bases and J by 0 bases, with 12 bases between the two germline ends. In DNA, the CDR3 is TGCAGTGCCGACAACCCGAGCTCTGGGGCCAACGTCCTGACTTTC. This translates into CSADNPSSGANVLTF.

Sample share makes this clonotype large (0.1 to 1%). This beta chain is an unintended read in a library built for alpha chains; its size means little. Here the CDR3 reads CASSRINTGELFF. The CDR3 region has the DNA TGTGCCAGCTCACGTATAAACACCGGGGAGCTGTTTTTT. The chain combines TRBV18 with TRBJ2-2; D gene uncertain. Trimming stripped 4 bases from V and 2 bases from J, with 5 bases between. The CDR3 is made up of 13 amino acids. Germline-derived CDR1 and CDR2 are KGHSH and LQKENI.

Judged by abundance, this clonotype is medium-sized. This beta chain is an off-target read within a library intended for alpha chains, so its frequency means little. The chain combines TRBV28 with TRBJ1-5; D is uncertain. This CDR3 is built from 12 residues. In germline, CDR1 is MDHEN, CDR2 SYDVKM. V was shortened by 5 bases and J by 5 bases, with 7 bases between the two germline ends. Here the CDR3 reads CASSPRHQPQHF. The CDR3 region has the DNA TGTGCCAGCAGTCCAAGGCATCAGCCCCAGCATTTT.

Comment on this clonotype: For a library built for alpha chains, this beta chain is a stray read; little rests on its size. J is TRBJ2-7 and V is TRBV10-2; no definite D call. The CDR3 has 13 amino acids. Germline lookup yields CDR1 WSHSY and CDR2 SAAADI. V was pared by 0 bases and J by 5 bases, with 8 bases between. The CDR3 nucleotides are TGCGCCAGCAGTGAGTCATTAGGCCACGAGCAGTACTTC. This gives the protein CASSESLGHEQYF.

The sample holds a few counts of this clonotype. This beta chain turned up in a library designed for alpha chains; as an off-target read, its abundance says little. The chain carries TRBV5-6 and TRBJ1-1; D is perhaps TRBD1 (6 bases). The CDR3 is made up of 15 amino acids. V was trimmed by 0 bases and J by 4 bases, leaving 13 bases between them. Germline V gene lookup returns CDR1 SGHDT and CDR2 YYEEEE. The CDR3 here is CASSLESGDITEAFF. The CDR3 DNA is TGTGCCAGCAGCTTGGAGTCAGGGGACATCACTGAAGCTTTCTTT.

With regard to this clonotype: A library prepared for alpha chains yielded this beta chain as an off-target read; its size is of little meaning. The chain combines TRBV24-1 with TRBJ2-3, with 8 bases identical to TRBD2. Germline V CDR1 and CDR2: KGHDR, SFDVKD. The CDR3 contains 17 residues. The J segment lost 3 bases and the V segment lost 7 bases, leaving 14 bases of the junction unmatched. The CDR3 is CATSGAAPSGGTDTQYF. The CDR3 region has the DNA TGTGCCACCAGCGGAGCCGCTCCCAGCGGGGGAACAGATACGCAGTATTTT.

Within the sample, this clonotype is medium-sized. As an off-target read in a library built for alpha chains, this beta chain has a frequency of little significance. This rearrangement joins TRBV7-3 to TRBJ1-2, with D possibly being TRBD1 (5 bases). CDR1 SGHTA and CDR2 FQGTGA come from the germline V gene. This CDR3 is 13 amino acids long. Deletions cut 3 bases from V and 6 bases from J, with 11 bases between. CDR3 coding DNA: TGTGCCAGCAGCTTTCGAATAGGGGATGGCTACACCTTC. Amino acid sequence: CASSFRIGDGYTF.